These 25 T cell receptor beta chains were sequenced from one sample in a study of T cells in Graves' hyperthyroidism and ophthalmopathy. Amplified TCR beta CDR3 regions came from RNA transcripts. Researchers ran a first-round RT-PCR on the TCR CDR3 using the HTBI primer set. Each CDR3 protein is one row after TCRdb ran MiXCR on the multiplex PCR reads. The table has over 250,000 distinct CDR3 sequences, roughly an eighth seen once. The sequenced sample was blood. All receptors derive from a middle-aged woman with Graves' ophthalmopathy.

The chain has TRBV14 and TRBJ2-1; 10 nucleotides agree with TRBD2. With V trimmed by 1 base and J by 5 bases, 5 bases remained unmatched. The germline V gene has CDR1 SGHDN and CDR2 FVKESK. This CDR3 region has 16 residues. The CDR3 DNA is TGTGCCAGCAGCCAAGCGGGACTAGCGAAGAACAATGAGCAGTTCTTC. This gives the protein CASSQAGLAKNNEQFF.

This clonotype was seen repeatedly, ten times or more. The chain uses TRBV20-1 and TRBJ1-1, with D possibly matching TRBD1 (6 bases). Trimming left V 5 bases short and J 1 base short, with 14 bases between. The CDR3 contains 14 residues. Per the germline V gene, CDR1 is DFQATT and CDR2 is SNEGSKA (reference sequence). CDR3 bases: TGCAGTGCTGGCTTCCAGGGGCGGAACACTGAAGCTTTCTTT. The encoded protein is CSAGFQGRNTEAFF.

A word on this clonotype: A much larger clone differs from this one at a single base, so this may be a read error. This chain uses TRBV28 with TRBJ2-3; TRBD2 aligns across 8 bases. Germline-derived CDR1 and CDR2 are MDHEN and SYDVKM. The length of the CDR3 is 15 residues. This chain's CDR3 is CACSSLAAITDTQYF. DNA for the CDR3: TGTGCCTGCAGTTCACTAGCGGCGATCACAGATACGCAGTATTTT.

This clonotype was seen many times. The chain joins TRBV28 to TRBJ1-4; 11 bases match TRBD1. The CDR3 totals 15 residues. The germline V gene has CDR1 MDHEN and CDR2 SYDVKM. J was trimmed by 8 bases and V by 8 bases; bases with no gene match: 10. The CDR3 region is CASGQRTGGEEKLFF. DNA for the CDR3: TGTGCCAGCGGTCAGAGGACAGGGGGCGAAGAAAAACTGTTTTTT.

At least ten counts were recorded for this clonotype. This chain uses TRBV19 with TRBJ1-1; 7 nucleotides align to TRBD1. Germline V CDR1 and CDR2: LNHDA, SQIVND (reference sequence). The CDR3 extends over 17 amino acids. V lost 1 base to trimming and J lost 1 base; unmatched junction nucleotides: 9. The CDR3 is CASSIAASRQGNTEAFF. Written as DNA, the CDR3 is TGTGCCAGTAGTATAGCAGCGTCGCGACAGGGGAACACTGAAGCTTTCTTT.

The rearrangement uses TRBV28 and TRBJ2-2; the D gene is possibly TRBD1 (6 bases). CDR3 size: 15 residues. Germline-derived CDR1 and CDR2 are MDHEN and SYDVKM. V was clipped by 5 bases and J by 4 bases, with 14 bases between them. CDR3 in amino acids: CASSALQGSTGELFF. The CDR3 coding sequence is TGTGCCAGCAGTGCTTTACAGGGATCCACCGGGGAGCTGTTTTTT.

Ten or more counts support this clonotype. J is TRBJ2-7 and V is TRBV20-1; D not certain. Germline CDR1 DFQATT, CDR2 SNEGSKA (reference sequence). With 3 bases removed from V and 1 base from J, the gap between germline ends came to 7 bases. This CDR3 region has 12 residues. CDR3 sequence (DNA): TGCAGTGCTAGCGCACGGTCCTACGAGCAGTACTTC. This gives the protein CSASARSYEQYF.

This clonotype has ten or more counts. This chain uses TRBV27 with TRBJ2-1; TRBD2 matches 7 bases. CDR3 length equals 15 residues. J was trimmed by 0 bases and V by 2 bases; bases with no gene match: 1. Per germline, CDR1 MNHEY and CDR2 SMNVEV (reference sequence). The CDR3 nucleotides are TGTGCCAGCAGTTTAGGCGGGAGCTCCTACAATGAGCAGTTCTTC. Its translation: CASSLGGSSYNEQFF.

This chain joins TRBV19 and TRBJ1-5, with 8 positions matching TRBD1. CDR1 and CDR2 (germline): LNHDA, SQIVND (reference sequence). The CDR3 spans 15 residues. J lost 1 base, V lost 3 bases, and 2 bases had no gene match. This CDR3 is CASSITGGSNQPQHF. The DNA of the CDR3 is TGTGCCAGTAGTATTACAGGGGGAAGCAATCAGCCCCAGCATTTT.

The gene calls are TRBV7-9 and TRBJ2-1, with 15 bases that match TRBD2. The CDR3 is 16 amino acids. V was pared by 4 bases and J by 9 bases, with 7 bases of the junction left unmatched. In germline, CDR1 is SEHNR, CDR2 FQNEAQ (reference sequence). As DNA, the CDR3 is TGTGCCAGCAGCTCCTGGACTAGCGGGGGGGTTGGTGAGCAGTTCTTC. Its translation is CASSSWTSGGVGEQFF.

This clonotype was picked up many times. The rearrangement links TRBV7-2 to TRBJ1-1; 9 nucleotides agree with TRBD1. The length of the CDR3 is 14 residues. Trimming cost V 5 bases and J 3 bases; bases outside gene matches: 4. Looked up from germline, CDR1 is SGHTA and CDR2 is FQGNSA. The CDR3 nucleotides read TGTGCCAGCAGCCCTCGGACAGGGGACACTGAAGCTTTCTTT. Translation: CASSPRTGDTEAFF. The variable domain in full, with the rest retrieved from reference TRBV7-2 and TRBJ1-1, is GAGVSQSPSNKVTEKGKDVELRCDPISGHTALYWYRQSLGQGLEFLIYFQGNSAPDKSGLPSDRFSAERTGGSVSTLTIQRTQQEDSAVYLCASSPRTGDTEAFFGQGTRLTVV.

The sample holds many counts of this clonotype. V and J are TRBV11-2 and TRBJ2-7; 9 bases fit TRBD2. The CDR3 totals 15 residues. Looked up from germline, CDR1 is SGHAT and CDR2 is FQNNGV. V trimming: 1 base; J trimming: 5 bases; junction bases outside the gene matches: 6. The CDR3 DNA follows: TGTGCCAGCAGCTTAGGGACACTAGCGGGCCACGAGCAGTACTTC. Amino acids: CASSLGTLAGHEQYF.

Ten or more counts support this clonotype. The chain links TRBV6-2 or TRBV6-3 to TRBJ1-5, with no clear D. The CDR3 spans 15 residues. With 4 bases removed from V and 0 bases from J, the gap between germline ends came to 10 bases. From germline, CDR1 is MNHEY and CDR2 SVGEGT. This CDR3 is CASSWGGGSNQPQHF. The CDR3 DNA follows: TGTGCCAGCAGTTGGGGAGGCGGTAGCAATCAGCCCCAGCATTTT.

This clonotype was found many times. The rearrangement joins TRBV12-3 or TRBV12-4 to TRBJ2-4, with D perhaps matching TRBD1 (7 bases). Trimming removed 5 bases at V and 7 bases at J, with 18 bases between. The CDR3 runs 15 residues. The CDR3 here is CASSLQGGSLNIQYF. CDR3 in DNA: TGTGCCAGCAGTCTTCAGGGGGGTAGCTTGAACATTCAGTACTTC.

The gene calls are TRBV29-1 and TRBJ2-7; a weak D match, TRBD2 (6 bases). The CDR3 consists of 15 residues. V lost 3 bases to trimming and J lost 3 bases, with 18 bases between them. Looked up from germline, CDR1 is SQVTM and CDR2 is ANQGSEA. CDR3 region: CSVELEGFRGYEQYF. CDR3 bases: TGCAGCGTTGAGTTGGAGGGCTTCCGTGGCTACGAGCAGTACTTC.

This clonotype showed up just a few times. The V call is TRBV5-5, the J call TRBJ2-5; D may be TRBD2 (6 bases). With 4 bases removed from V and 5 bases from J, the gap between germline ends came to 12 bases. The CDR3 length is 13 residues. CDR1 is SGHKS and CDR2 is YYEKEE in the germline V gene (reference sequence). The CDR3, as DNA: TGTGCCAGCAGCGGAGGGGCTGAGGAGACCCAGTACTTC. It encodes CASSGGAEETQYF.

This clonotype was counted only a few times. The CDR3 region is CASSSRDLLTDTQYF. In nucleotides, the CDR3 is TGTGCCAGCAGCTCGAGGGACCTGCTAACAGATACGCAGTATTTT. V gene TRBV7-9 combines with J gene TRBJ2-3, with D tentatively TRBD1 or TRBD2 (5 bases each). The germline V gene encodes CDR1 SEHNR and CDR2 FQNEAQ (reference sequence). The length of the CDR3 is 15 residues. V lost 4 bases to trimming and J lost 3 bases, with 14 bases between them.

The chain carries TRBV18 and TRBJ2-7; possibly TRBD2 for D (5 bases). Between the trimmed V and J ends, which lost 6 bases and 1 base, there was a span of 10 bases. The CDR3 runs 13 residues. CDR1 is KGHSH, CDR2 LQKENI, per germline. In nucleotides, the CDR3 is TGTGCCAGCTCGGGGAGTGTTTCCTACGAGCAGTACTTC. Its protein product is CASSGSVSYEQYF.

This clonotype was recorded at least ten times. The CDR3 region has the DNA TGTGCCAGCAGTTTAACAAGACAGGGAACCTACGAGCAGTACTTC. Translating it yields CASSLTRQGTYEQYF. The chain uses TRBV12-3 or TRBV12-4 and TRBJ2-7; 7 nucleotides agree with TRBD1. The CDR3 totals 15 residues. V was pared by 2 bases and J by 2 bases, with 6 bases of the junction left unmatched.

In its sample, this clonotype was seen many times. V and J are TRBV29-1 and TRBJ1-1; D is unresolved. Trimming took 8 bases from V and 7 from J, leaving 26 bases between them. Looked up from germline, CDR1 is SQVTM and CDR2 is ANQGSEA. This CDR3 has 15 residues. CDR3 loop: CSSPGNKYEVGEAFF. For the CDR3, the DNA is TGCAGCTCACCCGGGAACAAATATGAGGTTGGTGAAGCTTTCTTT.

This clonotype turned up a few times. This chain uses TRBV18 with TRBJ1-1, with 8 bases lining up with TRBD1. In germline, CDR1 is KGHSH, CDR2 LQKENI. After removal of 3 bases from V and 0 bases from J, the junction contained 6 bases not matched to a gene. The CDR3 extends over 16 amino acids. CDR3 amino acids: CASSPLGQGLNTEAFF. The CDR3 nucleotides are TGTGCCAGCTCACCCCTAGGACAGGGTTTGAACACTGAAGCTTTCTTT. Variable domain in full (rest from reference TRBV18 and TRBJ1-1): NAGVMQNPRHLVRRRGQEARLRCSPMKGHSHVYWYRQLPEEGLKFMVYLQKENIIDESGMPKERFSAEFPKEGPSILRIQQVVRGDSAAYFCASSPLGQGLNTEAFFGQGTRLTVV.

Details on this clonotype: The junction does not match germline at one end; this may be a read error. The chain uses TRBV20-1 and TRBJ2-1, with D hard to call. The CDR3 covers 14 residues. Germline V lookup: CDR1 DFQATT, CDR2 SNEGSKA (reference sequence). The CDR3, as DNA: TGCAGTGCCGACTCTCTCCTCTCCTACAATGGGCAGTTCTTC. It encodes CSADSLLSYNGQFF.

This clonotype has at least ten counts. This chain joins TRBV5-5 and TRBJ2-3; TRBD2 matches at 9 bases. The length of the CDR3 is 16 residues. V gave up 7 bases and J gave up 4 bases; unmatched junction bases: 13. Per the germline V gene, CDR1 is SGHKS and CDR2 is YYEKEE (reference sequence). The CDR3 DNA reads TGTGCCAGCCACCCAACCCCGGGACTAGCAGCAGATACGCAGTATTTT. It encodes CASHPTPGLAADTQYF.

There are a few counts of this clonotype. In DNA, the CDR3 is TGTGCCAGCAGCTGGCTCGGAAAAGGATACACTGAAGCTTTCTTT. It codes for CASSWLGKGYTEAFF. This sequence joins TRBV5-6 and TRBJ1-1; D unclear. Germline loops: CDR1 SGHDT, CDR2 YYEEEE. V was clipped by 3 bases and J by 3 bases, with 15 bases between them. The CDR3 extends over 15 amino acids. The variable domain in full, completed from reference TRBV5-6 and TRBJ1-1, reads DAGVTQSPTHLIKTRGQQVTLRCSPKSGHDTVSWYQQALGQGPQFIFQYYEEEERQRGNFPDRFSGHQFPNYSSELNVNALLLGDSALYLCASSWLGKGYTEAFFGQGTRLTVV.

This clonotype has at least ten counts. This sequence joins TRBV6-1 and TRBJ2-7; 14 nucleotides line up with TRBD2. V lost 4 bases to trimming and J lost 2 bases; unmatched junction nucleotides: 7. The germline V gene encodes CDR1 MNHNS and CDR2 SASEGT. The CDR3 runs to 17 residues. The CDR3 DNA reads TGTGCCAGCAGTGGGGGACTAGCGGGAGATTTTACCTACGAGCAGTACTTC. Encoded protein: CASSGGLAGDFTYEQYF.